These 12 T cell receptor beta chains came from one sample sequenced in a study of regulatory T cells in long-lasting Graves disease. Time point defined: persistent/refractory GD, antithyroid drugs over 5 years with positive TRAb. After RNA was extracted from PBMCs, the TCR library was made from it. To make TCR beta libraries, researchers used iRepertoire HTBI primers and Arm-PCR of CDR3 regions. TCRdb reprocessed the multiplex PCR reads via MiXCR and lists one record per CDR3 protein. The sample records approximately 290,000 distinct CDR3 sequences, 22% being singletons. The input for sequencing was peripheral blood mononuclear cells (PBMCs), taken when the disease was refractory, from a patient treated with antithyroid drugs. The receptors stem from a female donor with Graves disease.

This clonotype appeared many times. The J gene is TRBJ2-2, the V gene TRBV11-2, with 9 positions matching TRBD2. The germline V gene encodes CDR1 SGHAT and CDR2 FQNNGV. This CDR3 contains 17 residues. V lost 4 bases to trimming and J lost 4 bases; unmatched junction nucleotides: 10. CDR3 residues: CASSSMAGGPSTGELFF. CDR3 sequence (DNA): TGTGCCAGCAGCTCCATGGCGGGAGGGCCGTCCACCGGGGAGCTGTTTTTT.

This clonotype has more than one count but fewer than ten. The gene calls are TRBV29-1 and TRBJ2-5, with D hard to call. CDR3 length: 10 amino acids. V was pared by 4 bases and J by 5 bases, with 5 bases between. Germline V gene data show CDR1 as SQVTM and CDR2 as ANQGSEA. In DNA form, the CDR3 reads TGCAGCGTTGGGATCGAGACCCAGTACTTC. The encoded protein is CSVGIETQYF.

Ten or more counts support this clonotype. The chain is built from TRBV28 and TRBJ2-7; perhaps TRBD1 as D (5 bases). Germline V lookup: CDR1 MDHEN, CDR2 SYDVKM. V lost 5 bases and J 7 bases, leaving 15 bases between the germline ends. The CDR3 has 13 amino acids. CDR3 region: CASSRPATVEQYF. DNA for the CDR3: TGTGCCAGCAGTCGACCGGCGACAGTGGAGCAGTACTTC. The whole variable domain, remainder taken from reference TRBV28 and TRBJ2-7, is DVKVTQSSRYLVKRTGEKVFLECVQDMDHENMFWYRQDPGLGLRLIYFSYDVKMKEKGDIPEGYSVSREKKERFSLILESASTNQTSMYLCASSRPATVEQYFGPGTRLTVT.

The chain employs TRBV12-3 or TRBV12-4 and TRBJ2-4; 9 positions match TRBD2. The CDR3 spans 17 residues. V shed 3 bases and J 0 bases; nucleotides not matched to a gene: 6. CDR3 loop: CASSFMGLAGAKNIQYF. The CDR3 nucleotides are TGTGCCAGCAGTTTTATGGGACTAGCCGGAGCCAAAAACATTCAGTACTTC.

CDR3 amino acids: CASRPQLNTGELFF. CDR3 DNA: TGCGCCAGCAGACCCCAGTTGAACACCGGGGAGCTGTTTTTT. This chain joins TRBV10-1 and TRBJ2-2; D is unclear. The CDR3 extends over 14 amino acids. Germline-derived CDR1 and CDR2 are WNHNN and SYGVQD (reference sequence). Trimming pared 6 bases from V and 1 base from J, leaving 9 bases between.

With regard to this clonotype: A much larger clone is a single base away; this may be a read error. Because the CDR3 is missing its conserved closing phenylalanine or tryptophan, this is likely a read error. The V gene is TRBV28, the J gene TRBJ1-1; TRBD1 agrees at 8 bases. Germline V lookup: CDR1 MDHEN, CDR2 SYDVKM. The CDR3 has 13 residues. V shed 3 bases, J shed 6 bases, and the junction held 3 bases outside the gene matches. The DNA for the CDR3 is TGTGCCAGCAGTTTGTCGACAGGGGCTGAAGCTTTCCTT. Residues: CASSLSTGAEAFL.

This chain links TRBV27 with TRBJ1-1; D might be TRBD1 (5 bases). Trimming took off 0 bases at V and 0 bases at J, with 11 bases between the two ends. Germline V CDR1 and CDR2: MNHEY, SMNVEV (reference sequence). This CDR3 has 16 amino acids. The CDR3 loop is CASSLSGTGMNTEAFF. The CDR3 nucleotides are TGTGCCAGCAGTTTATCGGGGACGGGGATGAACACTGAAGCTTTCTTT.

This clonotype was detected many times. The chain has TRBV7-2 and TRBJ2-5; weak D call: TRBD2 (6 bases). The CDR3 runs to 14 residues. Germline CDR1 is SGHTA and CDR2 is FQGNSA. Between the trimmed V and J ends, which lost 5 bases and 6 bases, there was a span of 16 bases. The CDR3 protein is CASSPRSEGQTQYF. The CDR3 coding sequence is TGTGCCAGCAGCCCACGGTCGGAGGGCCAGACCCAGTACTTC.

This clonotype came up many times. The chain joins TRBV30 to TRBJ1-2; D uncertain. The germline CDR1 and CDR2 sequences are GTSNPN and SVGIG (reference sequence). This CDR3 spans 11 amino acids. The V gene lost 3 bases and the J gene lost 2 bases, with 4 bases spanning the gap. This CDR3 is CAWRRNYGYTF. Here the CDR3 DNA reads TGTGCCTGGAGGCGAAACTATGGCTACACCTTC. Together with reference TRBV30 and TRBJ1-2, the CDR3 gives the full variable domain: SQTIHQWPATLVQPVGSPLSLECTVEGTSNPNLYWYRQAAGRGLQLLFYSVGIGQISSEVPQNLSASRPQDRQFILSSKKLLLSDSGFYLCAWRRNYGYTFGSGTRLTVV.

The sample holds many counts of this clonotype. V gene TRBV7-8 combines with J gene TRBJ2-4; the D gene could be TRBD1 or TRBD2 (5 bases each). Deletions cut 6 bases from V and 9 bases from J, with 24 bases between. This CDR3 region has 16 residues. CDR1 is SGHVS, CDR2 FQNEAQ, per germline. CDR3 residues: CASSQLRDQLLGIQYF. The CDR3 region has the DNA TGTGCCAGCAGTCAACTCCGGGACCAGCTATTGGGCATTCAGTACTTC.

This clonotype occurred a few times. The rearrangement joins TRBV11-1 to TRBJ2-6; no clear D. The germline V gene encodes CDR1 SGHAT and CDR2 FQDESV (reference sequence). With 6 bases removed from V and 0 bases from J, the gap between germline ends came to 12 bases. CDR3 length: 16 residues. The CDR3 DNA reads TGTGCCAGCAGAAACCCTCACTCCTCTGGGGCCAACGTCCTGACTTTC. Encoded protein: CASRNPHSSGANVLTF.

The chain combines TRBV10-2 with TRBJ2-5; tentatively, D is TRBD2 (7 bases). Trimming removed 3 bases from V and 5 bases from J, with 13 bases in between. Germline V gene data show CDR1 as WSHSY and CDR2 as SAAADI. The CDR3 contains 14 residues. The CDR3 spells CASSESGEGETQYF. As DNA, the CDR3 is TGCGCCAGCAGTGAATCAGGGGAGGGGGAGACCCAGTACTTC.